The rows below give T cell receptor beta chains drawn from one sample of a study of beta chain features in type 1 diabetes. Generated by immunoSEQ multiplex PCR, the TCRdb table keeps only in-frame clones and is missing some. The sample yields 640,000 or so clones, about 14% seen once. The sequenced material came from naive CD4+ T cells from blood. Receptor source: a young man with type 1 diabetes. The CDR3 runs from the conserved cysteine through the conserved F or W. A D gene is named only where the DNA matches it firmly. A clone size is listed for some rows: how often the clone was seen (once, few, many), or a class if it is expanded.

J gene | CDR3 length | V gene | D gene | clone size | CDR3 DNA | CDR3 protein
TRBJ2-1 | 14 | TRBV29-1 | TRBD2 | NA | TGCAGCGTTGAACGCGGGGGGGCCCACAATGAGCAGTTCTTC | CSVERGGAHNEQFF
TRBJ2-5 | 16 | TRBV19 | NA | once | TGTGCCAGTAGTATAGGTGCGCAGCCAAACCGGGAGACCCAGTACTTC | CASSIGAQPNRETQYF
TRBJ1-2 | 13 | TRBV10-3 | TRBD1 | few | TGTGCCATAGCAAAAGGACAGGGGGATGGCTACACCTTC | CAIAKGQGDGYTF
TRBJ2-2 | 13 | TRBV10-2 | NA | NA | TGCGCCAGCAGTGCTCAGGGTTTCGGGGAGCTGTTTTTT | CASSAQGFGELFF
TRBJ1-1 | 10 | TRBV29-1 | NA | NA | TGCAGCGCCGGCGACACTGAAGCTTTCTTT | CSAGDTEAFF
TRBJ2-5 | 12 | TRBV29-1 | NA | few | TGCAGCGTTGTGAGGGGGGAAGAGACCCAGTACTTC | CSVVRGEETQYF
TRBJ2-3 | 15 | TRBV2 | NA | few | TGTGCCAGCATCCTGGAGGAGGGTTTCACAGATACGCAGTATTTT | CASILEEGFTDTQYF
TRBJ2-7 | 14 | TRBV7-2 | TRBD2 | NA | TGTGCCACCTCGCCCGGGACTAACTCGGACGAGCAGTACTTC | CATSPGTNSDEQYF
TRBJ2-7 | 15 | TRBV6-5 | TRBD2 | NA | TGTGCCAGCAGTTACGGTACTAGCGGGAGTTACGAGCAGTACTTC | CASSYGTSGSYEQYF
TRBJ2-1 | 17 | TRBV7-6 | TRBD2 | NA | TGTGCCAGCAGCTTAGAGCCGCGGCGGGGGAAACTCAATGAGCAGTTCTTC | CASSLEPRRGKLNEQFF
TRBJ2-5 | 15 | TRBV5-7 | NA | NA | TGTGCCAGCAGAGCTGCCGGGGCCCCCCAAGAGACCCAGTACTTC | CASRAAGAPQETQYF
TRBJ2-1 | 14 | TRBV28 | TRBD1 | NA | TGTGCCAGCAGCCCACCACCGACAGGGGATGAGCAGTTCTTC | CASSPPPTGDEQFF
TRBJ2-7 | 15 | TRBV6-5 | NA | NA | TGTGCCAGCAGTTACTCACAGGCGAGCTCCTACGAGCAGTACTTC | CASSYSQASSYEQYF
TRBJ1-2 | 15 | TRBV27 | NA | few | TGTGCCAGCAGTTTGGTTGGAGGGCCAGACTATGGCTACACCTTC | CASSLVGGPDYGYTF
TRBJ2-5 | 12 | TRBV29-1 | NA | few | TGCAGCGGGGCAGGGGCCCAAGAGACCCAGTACTTC | CSGAGAQETQYF
TRBJ2-7 | 13 | TRBV29-1 | NA | NA | TGCAGCGTTGTAGGGCCTCTCCCCTACGAGCAGTACTTC | CSVVGPLPYEQYF
TRBJ1-5 | 16 | TRBV18 | TRBD1 | few | TGTGCCAGCTCACCTCAAACAGGGGATAGCAATCAGCCCCAGCATTTT | CASSPQTGDSNQPQHF
TRBJ2-2 | 12 | TRBV5-4 | TRBD2 | NA | TGTGCCAGCAGCGGGGGGGCCGGGGAGCTGTTTTTT | CASSGGAGELFF
TRBJ2-5 | 14 | TRBV5-1 | TRBD2 | NA | TGCGCCAGCAGCTTCGGGACTAGCGGGGGTAACCAGTACTTC | CASSFGTSGGNQYF
TRBJ2-5 | 15 | TRBV11-2 | NA | NA | TGTGCCAGCAGCTTAGTCGTGGGGACTGGCGAGACCCAGTACTTC | CASSLVVGTGETQYF
TRBJ2-7 | 13 | TRBV29-1 | NA | few | TGCAGCGCCCGACCCGAGGCGGGCTACGAGCAGTACTTC | CSARPEAGYEQYF
TRBJ2-3 | 16 | TRBV10-3 | NA | few | TGTGCCATCAGTGGGTCTAGCGACCAGAGCACAGATACGCAGTATTTT | CAISGSSDQSTDTQYF
TRBJ2-5 | 14 | TRBV11-2 | TRBD1 | few | TGTGCCAGCAGGAACAGGGGGCGCTCAGAGACCCAGTACTTC | CASRNRGRSETQYF
TRBJ2-1 | 17 | TRBV9 | NA | few | TGTGCCAGCAGCGTAGAATCGGGCCAGCGGTCCTACAATGAGCAGTTCTTC | CASSVESGQRSYNEQFF
TRBJ2-7 | 13 | TRBV30 | TRBD1 | NA | TGTGCCTGGAGCGACCAGGGGGCTGGCGAGCAGTACTTC | CAWSDQGAGEQYF
TRBJ1-2 | 15 | TRBV4-1 | TRBD1 | NA | TGCGCCAGCAGCCGGACGGACAGGTCGAACTATGGCTACACCTTC | CASSRTDRSNYGYTF
TRBJ2-5 | 13 | TRBV2 | NA | NA | TGTGCCAGCAGGCGGGAAAGCCAAGAGACCCAGTACTTC | CASRRESQETQYF
TRBJ2-3 | 14 | TRBV14 | TRBD1 | NA | TGTGCCAGCAGCTCGGACAGGCCTCTGGATACGCAGTATTTT | CASSSDRPLDTQYF
TRBJ2-5 | 16 | TRBV7-2 | TRBD2 | NA | TGTGCCAGCAGCTCGGGACTAGCGGGAGGGCAAGAGACCCAGTACTTC | CASSSGLAGGQETQYF
TRBJ2-7 | 13 | TRBV19 | NA | many | TGTGCCAGTAGTAGACAGGAGTCCTACGAGCAGTACTTC | CASSRQESYEQYF
TRBJ1-1 | 15 | TRBV6-1 | TRBD1 | NA | TGTGCCAGCAGTGAACCGGGACAGGGGAACACTGAAGCTTTCTTT | CASSEPGQGNTEAFF
TRBJ2-2 | 15 | TRBV14 | TRBD2 | few | TGTGCCAGCAGCCTACTAGCGGGAGTCCCCGGGGAGCTGTTTTTT | CASSLLAGVPGELFF
TRBJ1-6 | 14 | TRBV6-5 | NA | few | TGTGCCAGCAGTATCGACACGCGCCAATCACCCCTCCACTTT | CASSIDTRQSPLHF
TRBJ1-6 | 15 | TRBV18 | NA | few | TGTGCCAGCTCACCTCAAGACCTTATCAATTCACCCCTCCACTTT | CASSPQDLINSPLHF
TRBJ2-1 | 15 | TRBV6-4 | TRBD2 | NA | TGTGCCAGCAGCACCGGGACTAGCATATCTCGGGAGCAGTTCTTC | CASSTGTSISREQFF
TRBJ1-3 | 13 | TRBV30 | NA | NA | TGTGCCTGGAGGGAGGGCCCTGGAAACACCATATATTTT | CAWREGPGNTIYF
TRBJ1-3 | 11 | TRBV10-3 | NA | few | TGTGCCATAGTCGGTGGAAACACCATATATTTT | CAIVGGNTIYF
TRBJ2-5 | 15 | TRBV7-2 | TRBD2 | few | TGTGCCAGCAGCTCCATAGCGGGGGAGCAAGAGACCCAGTACTTC | CASSSIAGEQETQYF
TRBJ2-1 | 14 | TRBV7-2 | TRBD1 | NA | TGTGCCAGCAGCGCCCAACAGGGGGGTAATGAGCAGTTCTTC | CASSAQQGGNEQFF
TRBJ2-5 | 10 | TRBV30 | NA | NA | TGTGCCTGGAGTTCTGAGACCCAGTACTTC | CAWSSETQYF
TRBJ1-2 | 17 | TRBV7-9 | NA | few | TGTGCCAGCAGCTTTTCTAGGATCTCGGTTGATCAGTATGGCTACACCTTC | CASSFSRISVDQYGYTF
TRBJ2-1 | 14 | TRBV25-1 | TRBD1 | few | TGTGCCAGCAGTGAAATGTACAGGGGCAATGAGCAGTTCTTC | CASSEMYRGNEQFF
TRBJ2-2 | 15 | TRBV5-1 | TRBD1 | few | TGCGCCAGCAGCTTAGGACAGGTGAACACCGGGGAGCTGTTTTTT | CASSLGQVNTGELFF
TRBJ2-3 | 15 | TRBV6-5 | NA | NA | TGTGCCAGCAGTTACCAGGACAGTAGCACAGATACGCAGTATTTT | CASSYQDSSTDTQYF
TRBJ2-2 | 16 | TRBV29-1 | NA | NA | TGCAGCGTTCGGGACACCGTCGCTAGTAACACCGGGGAGCTGTTTTTT | CSVRDTVASNTGELFF